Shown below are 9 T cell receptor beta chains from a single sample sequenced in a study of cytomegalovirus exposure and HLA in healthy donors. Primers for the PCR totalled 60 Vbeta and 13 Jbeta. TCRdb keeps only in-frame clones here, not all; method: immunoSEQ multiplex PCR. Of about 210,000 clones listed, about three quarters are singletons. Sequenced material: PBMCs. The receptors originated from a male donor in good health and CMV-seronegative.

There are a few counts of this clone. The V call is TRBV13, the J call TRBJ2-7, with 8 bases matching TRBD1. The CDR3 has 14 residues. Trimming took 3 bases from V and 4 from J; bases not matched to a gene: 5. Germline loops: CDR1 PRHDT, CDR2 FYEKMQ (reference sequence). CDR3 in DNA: TGTGCCAGCAGCTTGCCAGGGGGCAGTTACGAGCAGTACTTC. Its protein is CASSLPGGSYEQYF.

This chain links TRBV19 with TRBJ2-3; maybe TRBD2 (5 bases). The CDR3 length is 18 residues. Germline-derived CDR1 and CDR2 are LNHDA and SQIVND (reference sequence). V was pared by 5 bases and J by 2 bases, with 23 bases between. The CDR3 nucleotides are TGTGCCAGTAGTTCCCGCCCCCCCGGGGTTGCGGCCACAGATACGCAGTATTTT. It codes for CASSSRPPGVAATDTQYF.

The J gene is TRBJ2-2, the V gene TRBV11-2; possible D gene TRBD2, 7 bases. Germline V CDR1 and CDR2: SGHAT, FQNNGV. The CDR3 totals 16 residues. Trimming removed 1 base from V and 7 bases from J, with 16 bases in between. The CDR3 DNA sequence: TGTGCCAGCAGCTTAGTTACGGGGGGCGGAGGCGGGGAGCTGTTTTTT. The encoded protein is CASSLVTGGGGGELFF.

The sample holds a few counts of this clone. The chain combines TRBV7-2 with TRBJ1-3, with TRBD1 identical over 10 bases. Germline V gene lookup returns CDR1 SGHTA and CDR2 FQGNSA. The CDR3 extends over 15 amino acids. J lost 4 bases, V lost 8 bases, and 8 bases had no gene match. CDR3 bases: TGTGCCAGCGAACTGGGGACAGGGGCAGGAAACACCATATATTTT. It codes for CASELGTGAGNTIYF.

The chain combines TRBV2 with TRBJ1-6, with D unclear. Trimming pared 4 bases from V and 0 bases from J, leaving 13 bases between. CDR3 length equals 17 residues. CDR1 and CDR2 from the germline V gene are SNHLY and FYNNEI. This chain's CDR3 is CASSVRSVSSYNSPLHF. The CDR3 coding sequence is TGTGCCAGCAGTGTTCGGTCGGTGAGCTCCTATAATTCACCCCTCCACTTT. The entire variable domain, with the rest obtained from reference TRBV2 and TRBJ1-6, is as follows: EPEVTQTPSHQVTQMGQEVILRCVPISNHLYFYWYRQILGQKVEFLVSFYNNEISEKSEIFDDQFSVERPDGSNFTLKIRSTKLEDSAMYFCASSVRSVSSYNSPLHFGNGTRLTVT.

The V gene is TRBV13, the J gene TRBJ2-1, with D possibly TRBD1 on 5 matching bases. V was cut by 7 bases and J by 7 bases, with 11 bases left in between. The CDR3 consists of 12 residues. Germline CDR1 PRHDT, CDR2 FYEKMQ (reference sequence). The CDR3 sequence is CASTNRRNEQFF. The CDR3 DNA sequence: TGTGCCAGCACCAACAGGCGGAATGAGCAGTTCTTC.

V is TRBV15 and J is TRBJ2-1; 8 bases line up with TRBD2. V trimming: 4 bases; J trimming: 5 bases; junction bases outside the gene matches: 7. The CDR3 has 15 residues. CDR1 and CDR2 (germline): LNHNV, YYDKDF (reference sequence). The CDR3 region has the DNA TGTGCCACCAGCACCCGGACTAGCCTCAACAATGAGCAGTTCTTC. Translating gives CATSTRTSLNNEQFF. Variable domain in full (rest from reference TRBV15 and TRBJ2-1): DAMVIQNPRYQVTQFGKPVTLSCSQTLNHNVMYWYQQKSSQAPKLLFHYYDKDFNNEADTPDNFQSRRPNTSFCFLDIRSPGLGDTAMYLCATSTRTSLNNEQFFGPGTRLTVL.

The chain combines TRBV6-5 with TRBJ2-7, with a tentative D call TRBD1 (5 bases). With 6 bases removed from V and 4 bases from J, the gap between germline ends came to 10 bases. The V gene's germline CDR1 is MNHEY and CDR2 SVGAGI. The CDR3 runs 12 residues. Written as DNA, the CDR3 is TGTGCCAGCAGCCATAGACAGTACGAGCAGTACTTC. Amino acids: CASSHRQYEQYF.

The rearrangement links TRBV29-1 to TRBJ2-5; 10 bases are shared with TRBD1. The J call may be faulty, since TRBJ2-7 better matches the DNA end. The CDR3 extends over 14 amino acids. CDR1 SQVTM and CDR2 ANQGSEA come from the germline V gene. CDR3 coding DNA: TGCAGCGCAAGGACAGGGGGATTGAACTACGAGCAGTACTTC. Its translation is CSARTGGLNYEQYF.